Listed below are T cell receptor beta chains from one sample, sequenced in a study of T cells in Graves' hyperthyroidism and ophthalmopathy. A single record per CDR3 protein comes from TCRdb applying MiXCR to the multiplex PCR reads. This sample has approximately 410,000 distinct CDR3 sequences, with approximately 13% found just once. What was sequenced was blood. All receptors come from a woman aged 18-29 years with Graves' hyperthyroidism. Both conserved end residues are part of each CDR3. A D gene is named only where the DNA matches it firmly. Clone size, where shown, is once, few, many, or a class for clones that have expanded.

j_gene: TRBJ2-1; v_gene: TRBV29-1; d_gene: .; abundance: many; CDR3aa: CSVGGRELYEQFF; CDR3nt: TGCAGCGTGGGGGGCCGGGAGTTATATGAGCAGTTCTTC
j_gene: TRBJ1-2; v_gene: TRBV19; d_gene: TRBD1; abundance: many; CDR3aa: CASSPGGYGYTF; CDR3nt: TGTGCCAGTAGTCCAGGGGGCTATGGCTACACCTTC
j_gene: TRBJ2-7; v_gene: TRBV3-1; d_gene: TRBD1; abundance: many; CDR3aa: CASSQEDPGQRTYEQYF; CDR3nt: TGTGCCAGCAGCCAAGAGGACCCGGGACAGAGGACCTACGAGCAGTACTTC
j_gene: TRBJ2-1; v_gene: TRBV7-3; d_gene: .; abundance: many; CDR3aa: CASSLKRGSYNEQFF; CDR3nt: TGTGCCAGCAGCTTAAAGAGGGGTTCCTACAATGAGCAGTTCTTC
j_gene: TRBJ2-2; v_gene: TRBV7-6; d_gene: TRBD2; abundance: .; CDR3aa: CASSGGTSGVTGELFF; CDR3nt: TGTGCCAGCAGCGGAGGGACTAGCGGAGTCACCGGGGAGCTGTTTTTT
j_gene: TRBJ1-2; v_gene: TRBV5-1; d_gene: TRBD1; abundance: many; CDR3aa: CASSTSGQGRSGYTF; CDR3nt: TGCGCCAGCAGCACCTCAGGACAGGGCCGAAGTGGCTACACCTTC
j_gene: TRBJ1-5; v_gene: TRBV6-6; d_gene: TRBD1; abundance: many; CDR3aa: CASSYPQGRGVSNQPQHF; CDR3nt: TGTGCCAGCAGTTACCCCCAGGGCAGGGGGGTTAGCAATCAGCCCCAGCATTTT
j_gene: TRBJ2-7; v_gene: TRBV2; d_gene: TRBD2; abundance: many; CDR3aa: CASRSVTGTSSYEQYF; CDR3nt: TGTGCCAGCAGATCAGTAACCGGGACTAGCAGCTACGAGCAGTACTTC
j_gene: TRBJ2-7; v_gene: TRBV12-3/TRBV12-4; d_gene: .; abundance: many; CDR3aa: CASREAGEQYF; CDR3nt: TGTGCCAGCAGGGAGGCGGGCGAGCAGTACTTC
j_gene: TRBJ1-5; v_gene: TRBV6-5; d_gene: .; abundance: many; CDR3aa: CASSYSRQASNQPQHF; CDR3nt: TGTGCCAGCAGTTACTCTCGACAGGCTAGCAATCAGCCCCAGCATTTT
j_gene: TRBJ1-2; v_gene: TRBV28; d_gene: .; abundance: many; CDR3aa: CASSPLIPKGVNYGYGYTF; CDR3nt: TGTGCCAGCAGTCCTCTTATCCCTAAGGGGGTGAATTACGGATATGGCTACACCTTC
j_gene: TRBJ2-5; v_gene: TRBV7-9; d_gene: TRBD2; abundance: .; CDR3aa: CASSDTSGGETQYF; CDR3nt: TGTGCCAGCAGCGACACTAGCGGGGGAGAGACCCAGTACTTC
j_gene: TRBJ2-2; v_gene: TRBV11-2; d_gene: .; abundance: many; CDR3aa: CASSLDRGTGELFF; CDR3nt: TGTGCCAGCAGCTTAGATCGTGGAACCGGGGAGCTGTTTTTT
j_gene: TRBJ2-6; v_gene: TRBV11-3; d_gene: TRBD1; abundance: many; CDR3aa: CASRSGTGNSGANVLTF; CDR3nt: TGTGCCAGCCGGTCCGGGACAGGGAACTCTGGGGCCAACGTCCTGACTTTC
j_gene: TRBJ1-1; v_gene: TRBV7-9; d_gene: .; abundance: .; CDR3aa: CASSWGNGPDTEAFF; CDR3nt: TGTGCCAGCAGCTGGGGAAATGGTCCGGACACTGAAGCTTTCTTT
j_gene: TRBJ2-7; v_gene: TRBV20-1; d_gene: .; abundance: many; CDR3aa: CSARLTGSGDEQYF; CDR3nt: TGCAGTGCTAGACTTACGGGTTCAGGTGACGAGCAGTACTTC
j_gene: TRBJ1-2; v_gene: TRBV30; d_gene: .; abundance: many; CDR3aa: CAWRGRTAPRQYGYTF; CDR3nt: TGTGCCTGGAGGGGTAGGACAGCTCCCCGGCAGTATGGCTACACCTTC
j_gene: TRBJ2-1; v_gene: TRBV7-8; d_gene: .; abundance: many; CDR3aa: CASSLGTINEQFF; CDR3nt: TGTGCCAGCAGCCTAGGGACCATAAATGAGCAGTTCTTC
j_gene: TRBJ1-2; v_gene: TRBV29-1; d_gene: .; abundance: few; CDR3aa: CSVESRSPPYGYTF; CDR3nt: TGCAGCGTTGAATCTAGGAGCCCTCCCTATGGCTACACCTTC
j_gene: TRBJ2-3; v_gene: TRBV12-3/TRBV12-4; d_gene: .; abundance: many; CDR3aa: CASTPDSYTDTQYF; CDR3nt: TGTGCCAGCACCCCGGACAGCTACACAGATACGCAGTATTTT
j_gene: TRBJ2-3; v_gene: TRBV5-1; d_gene: .; abundance: many; CDR3aa: CASKSGSTDTQYF; CDR3nt: TGCGCCAGCAAGAGTGGCAGCACAGATACGCAGTATTTT
j_gene: TRBJ2-7; v_gene: TRBV7-9; d_gene: .; abundance: many; CDR3aa: CASTLDPRGAGEQYF; CDR3nt: TGTGCCAGCACCTTGGACCCTAGAGGGGCAGGCGAGCAGTACTTC
j_gene: TRBJ2-5; v_gene: TRBV12-3/TRBV12-4; d_gene: .; abundance: many; CDR3aa: CASSKYREETQYF; CDR3nt: TGTGCCAGCAGCAAGTACAGGGAAGAGACCCAGTACTTC
j_gene: TRBJ2-2; v_gene: TRBV28; d_gene: .; abundance: .; CDR3aa: CASSSPKLGGNTGELFF; CDR3nt: TGTGCCAGCAGTTCTCCGAAGTTAGGGGGGAACACCGGGGAGCTGTTTTTT
j_gene: TRBJ2-1; v_gene: TRBV5-1; d_gene: .; abundance: many; CDR3aa: CASSSSLASNEQFF; CDR3nt: TGCGCCAGCAGCTCCTCCCTAGCCTCCAATGAGCAGTTCTTC
j_gene: TRBJ2-5; v_gene: TRBV6-1; d_gene: .; abundance: few; CDR3aa: CASSEGQRQETQYF; CDR3nt: TGTGCCAGCAGTGAAGGCCAGCGGCAAGAGACCCAGTACTTC
j_gene: TRBJ1-1; v_gene: TRBV3-1; d_gene: TRBD1; abundance: many; CDR3aa: CASSFRDSEAFF; CDR3nt: TGTGCCAGCAGCTTCCGGGACAGTGAAGCTTTCTTT
j_gene: TRBJ1-3; v_gene: TRBV12-3/TRBV12-4; d_gene: .; abundance: .; CDR3aa: CASRASSSGNTIYF; CDR3nt: TGTGCCAGCAGAGCCTCCAGCTCTGGAAACACCATATATTTT
j_gene: TRBJ2-1; v_gene: TRBV5-1; d_gene: TRBD2; abundance: many; CDR3aa: CASRVTSGNSYNEQFF; CDR3nt: TGCGCCAGCAGGGTGACTAGCGGGAACTCCTACAATGAGCAGTTCTTC
j_gene: TRBJ2-7; v_gene: TRBV5-1; d_gene: .; abundance: many; CDR3aa: CASSDRYEQYF; CDR3nt: TGCGCCAGCAGCGACCGCTACGAGCAGTACTTC
j_gene: TRBJ2-5; v_gene: TRBV12-3/TRBV12-4; d_gene: .; abundance: few; CDR3aa: CASSTSLETQYF; CDR3nt: TGTGCCAGCAGCACCTCCCTGGAGACCCAGTACTTC
j_gene: TRBJ1-5; v_gene: TRBV4-1; d_gene: .; abundance: .; CDR3aa: CASSYSPRGDQPQHF; CDR3nt: TGCGCCAGCAGCTATAGTCCAAGGGGAGATCAGCCCCAGCATTTT
j_gene: TRBJ2-3; v_gene: TRBV20-1; d_gene: .; abundance: few; CDR3aa: CSAPLMASNTDTQYF; CDR3nt: TGCAGTGCCCCCCTGATGGCATCGAACACAGATACGCAGTATTTT
j_gene: TRBJ2-7; v_gene: TRBV9; d_gene: TRBD1; abundance: .; CDR3aa: CASSVAGTGGYEQYF; CDR3nt: TGTGCCAGCAGCGTAGCAGGGACAGGGGGCTACGAGCAGTACTTC
j_gene: TRBJ2-7; v_gene: TRBV28; d_gene: TRBD2; abundance: few; CDR3aa: CASSLQWGGYEQYF; CDR3nt: TGTGCCAGCAGTTTACAGTGGGGGGGTTACGAGCAGTACTTC
j_gene: TRBJ1-2; v_gene: TRBV5-1; d_gene: .; abundance: many; CDR3aa: CASSLPILLSGEVDGYTF; CDR3nt: TGCGCCAGCAGCTTGCCCATTTTACTGTCAGGTGAAGTCGATGGCTACACCTTC
j_gene: TRBJ2-7; v_gene: TRBV6-6; d_gene: .; abundance: many; CDR3aa: CASSYLGAGRSYEQYF; CDR3nt: TGTGCCAGCAGTTACTTAGGGGCGGGCCGCTCCTACGAGCAGTACTTC
j_gene: TRBJ2-3; v_gene: TRBV9; d_gene: .; abundance: many; CDR3aa: CASSLSVFSTDTQYF; CDR3nt: TGTGCCAGCAGCCTTAGCGTTTTTAGCACAGATACGCAGTATTTT
j_gene: TRBJ1-1; v_gene: TRBV2; d_gene: .; abundance: many; CDR3aa: CASSPLGLTEAFF; CDR3nt: TGTGCCAGCAGTCCACTAGGGCTGACTGAAGCTTTCTTT
j_gene: TRBJ1-1; v_gene: TRBV6-2/TRBV6-3; d_gene: .; abundance: many; CDR3aa: CASSSQVPGVTTEAFF; CDR3nt: TGTGCCAGCAGTTCCCAGGTCCCAGGGGTGACCACTGAAGCTTTCTTT
j_gene: TRBJ2-2; v_gene: TRBV2; d_gene: TRBD1; abundance: few; CDR3aa: CASLRGQGANTGELFF; CDR3nt: TGTGCCAGCCTAAGGGGGCAGGGCGCGAACACCGGGGAGCTGTTTTTT
j_gene: TRBJ2-2; v_gene: TRBV19; d_gene: TRBD2; abundance: few; CDR3aa: CASSIRLAGANTGELFF; CDR3nt: TGTGCCAGTAGTATTAGGCTAGCGGGGGCGAACACCGGGGAGCTGTTTTTT
j_gene: TRBJ2-1; v_gene: TRBV6-1; d_gene: .; abundance: many; CDR3aa: CASTTAGSSYNEQFF; CDR3nt: TGTGCCAGCACCACTGCAGGGAGTTCCTACAATGAGCAGTTCTTC
j_gene: TRBJ2-2; v_gene: TRBV2; d_gene: .; abundance: few; CDR3aa: CASRRGDRVTGELFF; CDR3nt: TGTGCCAGCAGGCGAGGGGATCGGGTCACCGGGGAGCTGTTTTTT
j_gene: TRBJ1-1; v_gene: TRBV9; d_gene: TRBD1; abundance: few; CDR3aa: CASSPRTGRSTEAFF; CDR3nt: TGTGCCAGCAGCCCCAGGACAGGGCGGAGCACTGAAGCTTTCTTT
j_gene: TRBJ2-2; v_gene: TRBV10-3; d_gene: .; abundance: few; CDR3aa: CAISAGSADTGELFF; CDR3nt: TGTGCCATCAGTGCAGGGAGCGCGGACACCGGGGAGCTGTTTTTT
j_gene: TRBJ2-7; v_gene: TRBV12-3/TRBV12-4; d_gene: TRBD2; abundance: few; CDR3aa: CASSFLTGGASEQYF; CDR3nt: TGTGCCAGCAGTTTTCTTACGGGGGGGGCCTCCGAGCAGTACTTC
j_gene: TRBJ1-1; v_gene: TRBV7-2; d_gene: .; abundance: .; CDR3aa: CASGFSGTEAFF; CDR3nt: TGTGCCAGCGGCTTCTCGGGGACTGAAGCTTTCTTT
j_gene: TRBJ1-1; v_gene: TRBV2; d_gene: .; abundance: few; CDR3aa: CASSDPGTLTEAFF; CDR3nt: TGTGCCAGCAGTGATCCGGGGACCCTCACTGAAGCTTTCTTT
j_gene: TRBJ1-5; v_gene: TRBV4-3; d_gene: .; abundance: .; CDR3aa: CASSQGTGPNQPQHF; CDR3nt: TGCGCCAGCAGCCAAGGAACAGGACCCAATCAGCCCCAGCATTTT
j_gene: TRBJ1-5; v_gene: TRBV3-1; d_gene: .; abundance: many; CDR3aa: CASSQEAGPNQPQHF; CDR3nt: TGTGCCAGCAGCCAAGAGGCGGGACCCAATCAGCCCCAGCATTTT
j_gene: TRBJ1-2; v_gene: TRBV6-1; d_gene: .; abundance: .; CDR3aa: CASRSLGNGYTF; CDR3nt: TGTGCCAGCAGATCACTGGGGAATGGCTACACCTTC
j_gene: TRBJ1-2; v_gene: TRBV4-1; d_gene: .; abundance: .; CDR3aa: CASSPGTGVNYGYTF; CDR3nt: TGCGCCAGCAGCCCCGGGACCGGGGTTAACTATGGCTACACCTTC
j_gene: TRBJ2-7; v_gene: TRBV6-2/TRBV6-3; d_gene: .; abundance: many; CDR3aa: CASRGAGLYEQYF; CDR3nt: TGTGCCAGCAGAGGGGCAGGGCTCTACGAGCAGTACTTC
j_gene: TRBJ1-4; v_gene: TRBV5-1; d_gene: .; abundance: many; CDR3aa: CASSSGRTTGEKLFF; CDR3nt: TGCGCCAGCAGCTCCGGAAGGACAACGGGTGAAAAACTGTTTTTT